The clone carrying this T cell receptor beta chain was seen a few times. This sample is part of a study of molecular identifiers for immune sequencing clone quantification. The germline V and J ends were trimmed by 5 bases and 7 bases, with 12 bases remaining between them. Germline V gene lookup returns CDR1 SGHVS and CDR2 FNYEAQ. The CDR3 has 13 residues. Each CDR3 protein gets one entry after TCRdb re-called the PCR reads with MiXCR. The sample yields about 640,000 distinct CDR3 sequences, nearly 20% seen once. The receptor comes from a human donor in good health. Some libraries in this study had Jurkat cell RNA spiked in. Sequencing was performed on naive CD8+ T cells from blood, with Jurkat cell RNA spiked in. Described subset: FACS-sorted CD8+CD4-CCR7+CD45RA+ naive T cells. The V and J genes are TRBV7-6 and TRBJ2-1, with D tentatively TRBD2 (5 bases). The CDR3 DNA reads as TGTGCCAGCAGCCCCTGGAGCGGTAATGAGCAGTTCTTC. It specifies CASSPWSGNEQFF.